The sequence of this T cell receptor beta chain was determined in a study of blood T cells in healthy people across ages. The second PCR ran 7 to 11 cycles with a sample-barcoded 5' primer and J-beta primers. TCRdb redid the calling of the 5' RACE reads with MiXCR, one entry per CDR3 protein. This table has about 680,000 distinct CDR3 sequences, 49% appearing once. CDR3 length: 14 residues. Germline CDR1 is SGHRS and CDR2 is YFSETQ. V dropped 6 bases and J dropped 2 bases, with 15 bases sitting between them. This receptor was taken from a woman aged 55-70 years in good health. The material sequenced was blood. The chain couples TRBV5-1 to TRBJ2-7, with a tentative D call TRBD1 (5 bases). The CDR3 nucleotides read TGCGCCAGCACACCGCGTGCAGGGACCTACGAGCAGTACTTC. Translation: CASTPRAGTYEQYF.